The T cell receptor beta chain described here comes from a study of yellow fever vaccine responses in identical twins. Overall study results and limits: In identical twins, vaccine T cell responses appeared partly shared and partly individual.

TCRdb processed the RT-PCR reads anew with MiXCR; each CDR3 protein has one entry. Among fewer than 9,500 distinct CDR3 sequences listed, approximately 80% were seen once. This CDR3 has 16 residues. The V gene's germline CDR1 is MRHNA and CDR2 SNTAGT. A note on this clonotype: The antigen is not known. At one end the junction does not follow the germline gene, possibly because of a read error.

Material: T cells from blood (PBMCs), unsorted or a sorted subset (not recorded which), obtained before or after yellow fever vaccination (not recorded which). The sequence came from a woman aged 18-35 years who received the yellow fever vaccine. The V gene is TRBV6-4, the J gene TRBJ2-3; the match to TRBD2 covers 9 bases. The CDR3 is CATSDSGTSITDTQYF. DNA for the CDR3: TGTGCCACCAGTGACAGTGGGACTAGCATTACAGATACGCAGTATTTT.